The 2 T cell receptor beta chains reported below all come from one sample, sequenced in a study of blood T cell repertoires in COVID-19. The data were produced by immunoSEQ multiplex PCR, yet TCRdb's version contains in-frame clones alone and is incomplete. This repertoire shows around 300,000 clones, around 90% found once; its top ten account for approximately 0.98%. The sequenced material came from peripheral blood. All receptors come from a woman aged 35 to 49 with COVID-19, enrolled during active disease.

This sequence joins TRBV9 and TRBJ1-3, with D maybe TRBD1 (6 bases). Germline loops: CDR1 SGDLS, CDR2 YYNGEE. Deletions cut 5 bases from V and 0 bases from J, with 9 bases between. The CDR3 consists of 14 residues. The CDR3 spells CASRADSSGNTIYF. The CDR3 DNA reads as TGTGCCAGCAGAGCGGACAGCTCTGGAAACACCATATATTTT.

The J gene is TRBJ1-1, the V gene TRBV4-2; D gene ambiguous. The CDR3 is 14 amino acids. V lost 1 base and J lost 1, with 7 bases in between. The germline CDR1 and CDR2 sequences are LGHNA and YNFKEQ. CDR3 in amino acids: CASSQAAGNTEAFF. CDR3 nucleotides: TGTGCCAGCAGCCAAGCGGCAGGGAACACTGAAGCTTTCTTT.